These 27 T cell receptor beta chains were all obtained from the same sample, sequenced in a study of shared clonotypes between healthy human individuals. The table came from immunoSEQ multiplex PCR; TCRdb's copy has only in-frame clones and leaves some out. Among roughly 500,000 clones listed, 78% were seen once. Sample: PBMCs. The receptors originated from a middle-aged woman in good health. Some clones in this sample may be carry-over from other donors' samples.

The V gene is TRBV2, the J gene TRBJ2-1; 11 positions agree with TRBD2. This CDR3 has 13 amino acids. Germline CDR1 and CDR2: SNHLY and FYNNEI. V gave up 8 bases and J gave up 6 bases; unmatched junction bases: 3. Written as DNA, the CDR3 is TGTGCCAGCGAACTAGCGGGAGTCAATGAGCAGTTCTTC. This encodes CASELAGVNEQFF.

This clone was seen just once. Distinct nucleotide sequences in the sample also encode this CDR3. The rearrangement links TRBV5-1 to TRBJ1-3; no reliable D call. V lost 4 bases, J lost 0 bases, and 11 bases lay in between. Germline assignment: CDR1 SGHRS and CDR2 YFSETQ. There are 15 residues in the CDR3. The CDR3, as DNA: TGCGCCAGCAGCCTAGACCGAAGCTCTGGAAACACCATATATTTT. It codes for CASSLDRSSGNTIYF.

The chain is built from TRBV28 and TRBJ2-3; a weak D match, TRBD2 (5 bases). Germline lookup yields CDR1 MDHEN and CDR2 SYDVKM. Trimming stripped 10 bases from V and 13 bases from J, with 15 bases between. This CDR3 has 10 amino acids. CDR3 in amino acids: CATGLRQEYF. The DNA for the CDR3 is TGTGCCACCGGACTTCGACAAGAGTATTTT.

The chain carries TRBV2 and TRBJ1-4; TRBD1 matches 10 bases. V gave up 6 bases and J gave up 8 bases; unmatched junction bases: 9. The CDR3 contains 15 residues. CDR1 and CDR2 (germline): SNHLY, FYNNEI. CDR3 sequence: CASRLRGDRGEKLFF. In nucleotides, the CDR3 is TGTGCCAGCAGACTCAGGGGGGACAGGGGCGAAAAACTGTTTTTT.

CDR3 nucleotide sequence: TGTGCCAGCACCCTCGGGACTAGTCCCTACGAGCAGTACTTC. It is translated as CASTLGTSPYEQYF. This sequence joins TRBV6-6 and TRBJ2-7, with 8 bases that match TRBD2. The CDR3 spans 14 residues. The junction had 7 bases not matched to a gene; V was cut back by 7 bases and J by 2 bases. Germline CDR1 and CDR2: MNHNY and SVGAGI (reference sequence).

This clone was observed a few times. Mismatch with germline at one junction end may stem from a read error. This chain uses TRBV7-2 with TRBJ2-1; TRBD1 matches 8 bases. The CDR3 totals 14 residues. Germline V lookup: CDR1 SGHTA, CDR2 FQGNSA. CDR3 in amino acids: CASSPGQGYSEQFF. CDR3 sequence (DNA): TGTGCCAGCAGCCCCGGACAGGGTTACAGTGAGCAGTTCTTC. The complete variable domain, with remaining parts taken from reference TRBV7-2 and TRBJ2-1, reads GAGVSQSPSNKVTEKGKDVELRCDPISGHTALYWYRQSLGQGLEFLIYFQGNSAPDKSGLPSDRFSAERTGGSVSTLTIQRTQQEDSAVYLCASSPGQGYSEQFFGPGTRLTVL.

This chain connects TRBV27 to TRBJ1-1, with D uncertain. V dropped 4 bases and J dropped 4 bases, with 16 bases sitting between them. This CDR3 is 15 amino acids long. The germline V gene encodes CDR1 MNHEY and CDR2 SMNVEV (reference sequence). CDR3 DNA sequence: TGTGCCAGCAGTTATAGTGGACGTGAAAGCACTGAAGCTTTCTTT. Its protein product is CASSYSGRESTEAFF.

The V gene is TRBV10-2, the J gene TRBJ1-5, with D maybe TRBD1 (5 bases). CDR1 is WSHSY, CDR2 SAAADI, per germline. The CDR3 loop spans 14 amino acids. V lost 8 bases and J 0 bases, leaving 11 bases between the germline ends. CDR3 coding DNA: TGCGCCAGCTTACAGGCAAATAGCAATCAGCCCCAGCATTTT. Amino acids: CASLQANSNQPQHF.

The rearrangement joins TRBV18 to TRBJ1-4; no reliable D call. Trimming stripped 2 bases from V and 11 bases from J, with 9 bases between. Per germline, CDR1 KGHSH and CDR2 LQKENI. The CDR3 sequence is 12 residues long. The CDR3 region is CASSPLGEKLFF. Here the CDR3 DNA reads TGTGCCAGCTCACCATTAGGAGAGAAACTGTTTTTT.

This rearrangement joins TRBV9 to TRBJ1-1; D unclear. Germline CDR1 and CDR2: SGDLS and YYNGEE. The V end lost 0 bases, the J end lost 2 bases, and 8 bases lay between the germline ends. This CDR3 spans 14 amino acids. The CDR3 DNA reads as TGTGCCAGCAGCGTAGCTCCGGGAAACACTGAAGCTTTCTTT. Translating it yields CASSVAPGNTEAFF.

The chain combines TRBV18 with TRBJ1-6; D call uncertain. The ends were cut back, 4 bases at V and 11 bases at J, with 12 bases in the middle. Looked up from germline, CDR1 is KGHSH and CDR2 is LQKENI. The CDR3 length is 13 residues. For the CDR3, the DNA is TGTGCCAGCTCACAACAGAACCAACCACCCCTCCACTTT. Translating it yields CASSQQNQPPLHF.

In its sample, this clone was seen a few times. This chain links TRBV7-3 with TRBJ1-1; the D is unclear. CDR3 length: 13 amino acids. Trimming shortened V by 5 bases and J by 1 base, and 8 bases separated the two germline ends. Germline V gene sequence: CDR1 SGHTA, CDR2 FQGTGA. CDR3 DNA sequence: TGTGCCAGCAGCGACCAAAAGAACACTGAAGCTTTCTTT. Residues: CASSDQKNTEAFF.

V gene TRBV5-1 combines with J gene TRBJ2-1; D not resolved. The ends were cut back, 3 bases at V and 0 bases at J, with 10 bases in the middle. CDR3 size: 15 residues. Germline V lookup: CDR1 SGHRS, CDR2 YFSETQ. This chain's CDR3 is CASSWSPTSYNEQFF. The CDR3 DNA is TGCGCCAGCAGCTGGAGTCCCACCTCCTACAATGAGCAGTTCTTC.

The genes are TRBV5-4 and TRBJ1-1; D not resolved. Trimming pared 0 bases from V and 1 base from J, leaving 4 bases between. This CDR3 is built from 13 residues. Germline V gene data show CDR1 as SGHNT and CDR2 as YYREEE (reference sequence). The CDR3 DNA follows: TGTGCCAGCAGCTTGGCGGGGAACACTGAAGCTTTCTTT. Amino acids: CASSLAGNTEAFF.

A remark on this clone: A much larger clone is a single base away; this may be a read error. The J gene is TRBJ1-1, the V gene TRBV30; D is undetermined. There are 12 residues in the CDR3. In germline, CDR1 is GTSNPN, CDR2 SVGIG (reference sequence). V dropped 3 bases and J dropped 3 bases, with 8 bases sitting between them. The CDR3, as DNA: TGTGCCTGGAGATCAGAGGACACTGAAGCTTTCTTT. Translation: CAWRSEDTEAFF.

The chain links TRBV2 to TRBJ2-1; tentative D call: TRBD1 (6 bases). CDR3 length equals 16 residues. V was trimmed by 6 bases and J by 7 bases, leaving 22 bases between them. Germline CDR1 is SNHLY and CDR2 is FYNNEI. CDR3 residues: CASSPGTKSLKNEQFF. The CDR3 DNA reads as TGTGCCAGCAGCCCCGGGACAAAAAGTTTAAAGAATGAGCAGTTCTTC.

This clone has just one count. The chain links TRBV6-6 to TRBJ1-5; D gene unclear. Germline lookup yields CDR1 MNHNY and CDR2 SVGAGI (reference sequence). The CDR3 contains 13 residues. Deletions cut 4 bases from V and 3 bases from J, with 7 bases between. DNA for the CDR3: TGTGCCAGCAGTTTTGGTTCCAATCAGCCCCAGCATTTT. Residues: CASSFGSNQPQHF.

This clone occurred a few times. The chain couples TRBV7-2 to TRBJ2-1, with 11 positions matching TRBD2. After removal of 1 base from V and 15 bases from J, the junction contained 8 bases not matched to a gene. Germline V gene sequence: CDR1 SGHTA, CDR2 FQGNSA. CDR3 size: 14 residues. CDR3 DNA sequence: TGTGCCAGCAGCTTAGTTCCTAGCGGGAGGTCCCTGTTCTTC. Translated, it gives CASSLVPSGRSLFF.

The V call is TRBV5-5, the J call TRBJ2-2; 7 nucleotides line up with TRBD1. V was pared by 4 bases and J by 2 bases, with 8 bases of the junction left unmatched. The CDR3 contains 16 residues. Germline V gene lookup returns CDR1 SGHKS and CDR2 YYEKEE (reference sequence). Here the CDR3 DNA reads TGTGCCAGCAGCAAGACCCGAGGGGGCAACACCGGGGAGCTGTTTTTT. Translating gives CASSKTRGGNTGELFF. The whole variable domain, remainder taken from reference TRBV5-5 and TRBJ2-2, is DAGVTQSPTHLIKTRGQQVTLRCSPISGHKSVSWYQQVLGQGPQFIFQYYEKEERGRGNFPDRFSARQFPNYSSELNVNALLLGDSALYLCASSKTRGGNTGELFFGEGSRLTVL.

This CDR3 is CASSSQGVSYNEQFF. The DNA for the CDR3 is TGTGCCAGCAGCTCGCAGGGGGTCTCCTACAATGAGCAGTTCTTC. The rearrangement uses TRBV7-9 and TRBJ2-1; TRBD1 matches at 7 bases. The CDR3 covers 15 residues. The V gene end was trimmed by 4 bases and the J gene end by 0 bases; junction bases not matched to a gene: 3. Per the germline V gene, CDR1 is SEHNR and CDR2 is FQNEAQ (reference sequence).

The chain links TRBV5-6 to TRBJ1-4, with TRBD1 matching 10 bases. J was trimmed by 6 bases and V by 4 bases; bases with no gene match: 9. Germline V gene sequence: CDR1 SGHDT, CDR2 YYEEEE. This CDR3 is 16 amino acids long. The CDR3 nucleotides are TGTGCCAGCAGCACCTTTACCGGGACAGGGGATGAAAAACTGTTTTTT. It translates to CASSTFTGTGDEKLFF.

J is TRBJ1-4 and V is TRBV9; no firm D call. Germline assignment: CDR1 SGDLS and CDR2 YYNGEE. V dropped 4 bases and J dropped 3 bases, with 7 bases sitting between them. This CDR3 has 13 residues. CDR3 amino acids: CASSREPNEKLFF. CDR3 DNA sequence: TGTGCCAGCAGCCGAGAACCTAATGAAAAACTGTTTTTT.

The chain is built from TRBV10-1 and TRBJ2-5; TRBD1 agrees at 9 bases. V was pared by 6 bases and J by 5 bases, with 4 bases of the junction left unmatched. Germline lookup yields CDR1 WNHNN and CDR2 SYGVQD (reference sequence). CDR3 size: 13 residues. CDR3 in amino acids: CASSRDRAETQYF. The CDR3 DNA reads TGCGCCAGCAGCCGGGACAGGGCTGAGACCCAGTACTTC.

This chain links TRBV5-4 with TRBJ2-7; 7 bases match TRBD1. With V trimmed by 4 bases and J by 0 bases, 4 bases remained unmatched. Germline CDR1 SGHNT, CDR2 YYREEE (reference sequence). The CDR3 has 14 residues. The CDR3 DNA is TGTGCCAGCAGCGCCCGGGACAGCTCCTACGAGCAGTACTTC. Translation: CASSARDSSYEQYF.

This chain uses TRBV28 with TRBJ1-2; no clear D. Germline assignment: CDR1 MDHEN and CDR2 SYDVKM. This CDR3 comprises 15 residues. Trimming removed 0 bases from V and 1 base from J, with 9 bases in between. CDR3 nucleotide sequence: TGTGCCAGCAGTTTATGGGCGAACTTTAACTATGGCTACACCTTC. Translation: CASSLWANFNYGYTF.

CDR3 region: CASTGTVDTGELFF. In nucleotides, the CDR3 is TGTGCCAGTACAGGGACAGTAGACACCGGGGAGCTGTTTTTT. V and J are TRBV19 and TRBJ2-2; 7 positions agree with TRBD1. Germline lookup yields CDR1 LNHDA and CDR2 SQIVND (reference sequence). This CDR3 spans 14 amino acids. V was pared by 7 bases and J by 3 bases, with 5 bases of the junction left unmatched. Full variable domain (remainder filled in from reference TRBV19 and TRBJ2-2): DGGITQSPKYLFRKEGQNVTLSCEQNLNHDAMYWYRQDPGQGLRLIYYSQIVNDFQKGDIAEGYSVSREKKESFPLTVTSAQKNPTAFYLCASTGTVDTGELFFGEGSRLTVL.

The rearrangement links TRBV7-3 to TRBJ2-3; D may be TRBD2 (6 bases). Trimming left V 2 bases short and J 2 bases short, with 14 bases between. Germline V CDR1 and CDR2: SGHTA, FQGTGA. The CDR3 is 16 residues long. This chain's CDR3 is CASSLGDREYTDTQYF. Written as DNA, the CDR3 is TGTGCCAGCAGCTTAGGAGATCGGGAGTACACAGATACGCAGTATTTT.